Presented here are 19 T cell receptor beta chains from one specimen sequenced in a study of blood T cell repertoires in COVID-19. Using immunoSEQ multiplex PCR, the repertoire was profiled, and TCRdb retains in-frame clones only, with some absent. The sample carries approximately 75,000 clones, around 84% recorded once. Material: peripheral blood. The receptors derive from a woman aged 45-59 years with acute or convalescent COVID-19.

At least ten counts were recorded for this clone. The chain is built from TRBV7-3 and TRBJ1-6, with TRBD1 identical over 9 bases. The CDR3 length is 17 residues. With V trimmed by 5 bases and J by 7 bases, 12 bases remained unmatched. CDR1 and CDR2 (germline): SGHTA, FQGTGA. The CDR3 sequence: CASSQRRGDRGNSPLHF. In DNA form, the CDR3 reads TGTGCCAGCAGCCAAAGGCGGGGCGACAGGGGGAATTCACCCCTCCACTTT. Complete variable domain (other parts from reference TRBV7-3 and TRBJ1-6): GAGVSQTPSNKVTEKGKYVELRCDPISGHTALYWYRQSLGQGPEFLIYFQGTGAADDSGLPNDRFFAVRPEGSVSTLKIQRTERGDSAVYLCASSQRRGDRGNSPLHFGNGTRLTVT.

This chain connects TRBV9 to TRBJ1-1; possible D gene TRBD1, 5 bases. V lost 0 bases to trimming and J lost 5 bases, with 23 bases between them. CDR1 and CDR2 (germline): SGDLS, YYNGEE. There are 18 residues in the CDR3. CDR3 DNA: TGTGCCAGCAGCGTAGCCTCTCCCGACAGACAGATTGGGACTGAAGCTTTCTTT. It yields the protein CASSVASPDRQIGTEAFF.

The chain uses TRBV12-3 or TRBV12-4 and TRBJ1-3; D unresolved. The CDR3 contains 12 residues. Trimming left V 5 bases short and J 4 bases short, with 6 bases between. The CDR3: CASSRQGNTIYF. Written as DNA, the CDR3 is TGTGCCAGCAGTCGACAAGGAAACACCATATATTTT.

The chain is built from TRBV7-2 and TRBJ2-7; maybe TRBD1 (6 bases). The V gene lost 2 bases and the J gene lost 7 bases, with 12 bases spanning the gap. Germline assignment: CDR1 SGHTA and CDR2 FQGNSA. The CDR3 totals 13 residues. CDR3: CASSLTRGIEQYF. As DNA, the CDR3 is TGTGCCAGCAGCTTAACTAGGGGGATAGAGCAGTACTTC.

This clone has only a few counts. The chain employs TRBV12-3 or TRBV12-4 and TRBJ2-1; D remains unclear. Trimming removed 5 bases from V and 6 bases from J, with 11 bases in between. The CDR3 covers 13 residues. CDR3 region: CASSPQATNEQFF. The CDR3 DNA follows: TGTGCCAGCAGTCCGCAAGCAACCAATGAGCAGTTCTTC.

The chain couples TRBV30 to TRBJ1-3; possibly TRBD1 for D (5 bases). V shed 2 bases and J shed 0 bases, with 17 bases lying between them. The CDR3 spans 17 residues. Germline V CDR1 and CDR2: GTSNPN, SVGIG (reference sequence). The CDR3 nucleotides are TGTGCCTGGAGTTGGGGTGGGGCCTCTCCCTCTGGAAACACCATATATTTT. Translating it yields CAWSWGGASPSGNTIYF.

This sequence joins TRBV9 and TRBJ1-6; D remains unclear. Germline assignment: CDR1 SGDLS and CDR2 YYNGEE. The CDR3 has 15 residues. Trimming shortened V by 0 bases and J by 6 bases, and 10 bases separated the two germline ends. The DNA of the CDR3 is TGTGCCAGCAGCGTAGACGAGAGAGTTAATTCACCCCTCCACTTT. This translates into CASSVDERVNSPLHF.

The rearrangement links TRBV12-3 or TRBV12-4 to TRBJ2-1, with 9 bases fitting TRBD2. Trimming removed 8 bases from V and 5 bases from J; junction bases left unmatched: 4. There are 13 residues in the CDR3. The DNA for the CDR3 is TGTGCCAGCTTGACTAGCGGCCACAATGAGCAGTTCTTC. Protein product: CASLTSGHNEQFF.

The chain recombines TRBV28 with TRBJ1-1; TRBD1 might be the D (5 bases). The CDR3 consists of 12 residues. Germline V gene sequence: CDR1 MDHEN, CDR2 SYDVKM. The V end was cut by 5 bases, the J end by 12 bases, with 16 bases between. The CDR3 nucleotides are TGTGCCAGCAGTCCCCGGCGGGGCGGATCTTTCTTT. This gives the protein CASSPRRGGSFF.

CDR3 coding DNA: TGTGCCAGCAGCCTCGGACTGCAAACTAACTATGGCTACACCTTC. This codes for CASSLGLQTNYGYTF. The chain combines TRBV5-4 with TRBJ1-2; D unresolved. The CDR3 has 15 amino acids. With 4 bases removed from V and 0 bases from J, the gap between germline ends came to 13 bases. Germline V gene sequence: CDR1 SGHNT, CDR2 YYREEE (reference sequence).

This chain's CDR3 is CASSSSPLKKQYF. CDR3 DNA sequence: TGTGCCAGCAGTTCAAGCCCACTAAAAAAGCAGTACTTC. The chain is built from TRBV28 and TRBJ2-7; D gene uncertain. This CDR3 is built from 13 residues. Germline loops: CDR1 MDHEN, CDR2 SYDVKM. V was trimmed by 4 bases and J by 8 bases, leaving 15 bases between them.

The chain carries TRBV7-2 and TRBJ2-7, with TRBD2 matching over 10 bases. This CDR3 has 18 residues. Germline CDR1 is SGHTA and CDR2 is FQGNSA. V lost 1 base, J lost 5 bases, and 14 bases stayed unmatched. The CDR3 bases are TGTGCCAGCAGCTTAGTTCCTTTCGGAGCGGGGGGGCCGAACGAGCAGTACTTC. Amino acid sequence: CASSLVPFGAGGPNEQYF.

V gene TRBV7-2 combines with J gene TRBJ2-3; 9 nucleotides agree with TRBD2. J gave up 5 bases and V 5 bases, and 8 bases lay outside the gene matches. The germline gives CDR1 SGHTA, CDR2 FQGNSA. CDR3 length equals 15 residues. CDR3 nucleotides: TGTGCCAGCAGCCCACGCGGGGGGGCAGTAGATACGCAGTATTTT. Translated, it gives CASSPRGGAVDTQYF.

The chain is built from TRBV4-2 and TRBJ2-7; 10 bases agree with TRBD2. The CDR3 has 16 amino acids. Germline lookup yields CDR1 LGHNA and CDR2 YNFKEQ. Trimming took 2 bases from V and 2 from J; bases not matched to a gene: 6. CDR3 in DNA: TGTGCCAGCAGCCAACTCGGGACTAGCGATCCCTACGAGCAGTACTTC. It codes for CASSQLGTSDPYEQYF.

The chain carries TRBV27 and TRBJ1-2; 9 bases are shared with TRBD1. The V and J ends lost 5 bases and 4 bases, in that order; junction bases with no gene match: 8. Germline assignment: CDR1 MNHEY and CDR2 SMNVEV (reference sequence). This CDR3 is 15 amino acids long. CDR3 loop: CASSPDRGKTYGYTF. CDR3 sequence (DNA): TGTGCCAGCAGTCCCGACAGGGGGAAGACCTATGGCTACACCTTC.

A single count supports this clone. The chain combines TRBV6-2 or TRBV6-3 with TRBJ2-4; possibly TRBD2 for D (6 bases). This CDR3 is 11 amino acids long. Germline CDR1 MNHEY, CDR2 SVGEGT. Trimming removed 5 bases at V and 9 bases at J, with 8 bases between. The CDR3 sequence: CASSRRGIQYF. The CDR3 DNA is TGTGCCAGCAGTCGGCGGGGCATTCAGTACTTC.

The chain employs TRBV28 and TRBJ1-4; D is ambiguous. Germline values: CDR1 MDHEN, CDR2 SYDVKM. The CDR3 has 12 residues. The germline V and J ends were trimmed by 7 bases and 7 bases, with 10 bases remaining between them. As DNA, the CDR3 is TGTGCCAGCACCCTTCGGAGTGAAAAACTGTTTTTT. Amino acid sequence: CASTLRSEKLFF.

J is TRBJ1-5 and V is TRBV7-9; D is undetermined. Germline loops: CDR1 SEHNR, CDR2 FQNEAQ (reference sequence). V was cut by 4 bases and J by 6 bases, with 13 bases left in between. This CDR3 contains 14 residues. CDR3 amino acids: CASSSRSGGQPQHF. CDR3 sequence (DNA): TGTGCCAGCAGCTCCCGGTCAGGAGGTCAGCCCCAGCATTTT.

This chain links TRBV3-1 (or the pseudogene TRBV3-2) with TRBJ2-5; maybe TRBD2 (5 bases). This CDR3 region has 14 residues. Germline CDR1 LGHDT, CDR2 YNNKEL (reference sequence). V was cut by 1 base and J by 10 bases, with 16 bases left in between. The CDR3 nucleotides are TGTGCCAGCAGCCAAGGGACTTCCCTAGGTGTCCAGTACTTC. This sequence encodes CASSQGTSLGVQYF.